The T cell receptor beta chain under discussion was sequenced for a study of cytomegalovirus exposure and HLA in healthy donors. The germline gives CDR1 SGHTA, CDR2 FQGTGA. CDR3 length: 15 residues. With 5 bases removed from V and 3 bases from J, the gap between germline ends came to 13 bases. PCR involved 60 Vbeta and 13 Jbeta primers. Method: immunoSEQ multiplex PCR; TCRdb's copy keeps in-frame clones and lacks some. This table lists approximately 140,000 clones. Material: PBMCs. The V gene is TRBV7-3, the J gene TRBJ2-2; weak D call: TRBD1 (5 bases). This TCR was sampled from a woman aged 40 to 50 in good health and CMV-seronegative. This chain's CDR3 is CASSPHARDTGELFF. In nucleotides, the CDR3 is TGTGCCAGCAGCCCACATGCCAGGGACACCGGGGAGCTGTTTTTT.